Ten or more counts support the clone carrying this T cell receptor (beta chain). Stated time point: before trial treatment. This CDR3 contains 15 residues. V trimming: 3 bases; J trimming: 4 bases; junction bases outside the gene matches: 7. Germline CDR1 and CDR2: SGDLS and YYNGEE. With TRAV- and TRBV-specific primers, first-strand cDNA was made, covering the alpha and beta chains. The authors amplified TCRs for about 20 PCR cycles with a constant-region primer and a V-primer adapter. TCRdb re-analysed the reads in MiXCR, keeping a single row per CDR3 protein. Seen here are tens of thousands of distinct CDR3 sequences, 15% to 20% observed once, and the top ten hold less than 3.5%. This entry belongs to a study of low-dose radiotherapy and immunotherapy resistance in tumors. About the study: A total of 6.5 Gy was given to Cohort 1 as 0.5 Gy per fraction every 2 weeks. Treatment included intravenous cyclophosphamide dosed at 200 mg/m2 every two weeks, one day before radiation and immunotherapy.

This receptor was taken from a male donor with prostate cancer. The gene calls are TRBV9 and TRBJ1-2, with 9 bases aligning to TRBD1. This specimen was PBMCs, taken before treatment. CDR3 nucleotide sequence: TGTGCCAGCAGCGGCACAGGGGGCGCGGGCTATGGCTACACCTTC. Protein: CASSGTGGAGYGYTF.